The clone carrying this T cell receptor (beta chain) was counted many times. What it recognizes is unknown. Libraries for TCR beta were made by quantitative 5'-RACE with molecular barcodes. TCRdb processed the 5' RACE reads anew with MiXCR; each CDR3 protein has one entry. The table includes approximately 350,000 distinct CDR3 sequences, about 15% detected once. The record originates from a study of CD8 T cells in ankylosing spondylitis. The study's findings and limits: Seemingly characteristic of ankylosing spondylitis blood was a TCR beta motif consisting of 7 or 8 highly homologous variants. Disease-linked clones were reportedly significantly enriched in matched ankylosing spondylitis synovial fluid. Clones linked with disease were CD8+ and fairly uncommon in the peripheral blood.

The CDR3 is made up of 15 amino acids. V shed 7 bases and J shed 2 bases, with 15 bases lying between them. Per germline, CDR1 SGHRS and CDR2 YFSETQ. This clonotype was obtained from a male donor with ankylosing spondylitis or in good health (not recorded which). Specimen: blood, either unsorted or a sorted T cell fraction (not recorded which). This rearrangement joins TRBV5-1 to TRBJ2-2; D gene ambiguous. The CDR3: CASRRAPGNTGELFF. The DNA of the CDR3 is TGCGCCAGCCGTCGGGCACCTGGTAACACCGGGGAGCTGTTTTTT.